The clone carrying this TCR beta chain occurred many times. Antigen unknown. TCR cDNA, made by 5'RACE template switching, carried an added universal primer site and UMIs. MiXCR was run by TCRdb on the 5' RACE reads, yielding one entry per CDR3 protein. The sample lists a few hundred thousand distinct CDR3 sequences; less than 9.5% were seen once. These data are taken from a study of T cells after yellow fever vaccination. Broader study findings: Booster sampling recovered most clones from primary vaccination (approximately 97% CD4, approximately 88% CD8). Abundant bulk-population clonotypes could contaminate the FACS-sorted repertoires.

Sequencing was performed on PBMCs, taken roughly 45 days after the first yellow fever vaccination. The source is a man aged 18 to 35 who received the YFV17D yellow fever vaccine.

The CDR3 DNA reads TGCGCCAGCAGCGAGATAGCGGGGGGGCCGGGGAATGAGCAGTTCTTC. Translated, it gives CASSEIAGGPGNEQFF. The chain uses TRBV5-1 and TRBJ2-1; 11 bases are a match to TRBD2. Germline values: CDR1 SGHRS, CDR2 YFSETQ. V lost 4 bases, J lost 7 bases, and 10 bases stayed unmatched. The CDR3 is made up of 16 amino acids.